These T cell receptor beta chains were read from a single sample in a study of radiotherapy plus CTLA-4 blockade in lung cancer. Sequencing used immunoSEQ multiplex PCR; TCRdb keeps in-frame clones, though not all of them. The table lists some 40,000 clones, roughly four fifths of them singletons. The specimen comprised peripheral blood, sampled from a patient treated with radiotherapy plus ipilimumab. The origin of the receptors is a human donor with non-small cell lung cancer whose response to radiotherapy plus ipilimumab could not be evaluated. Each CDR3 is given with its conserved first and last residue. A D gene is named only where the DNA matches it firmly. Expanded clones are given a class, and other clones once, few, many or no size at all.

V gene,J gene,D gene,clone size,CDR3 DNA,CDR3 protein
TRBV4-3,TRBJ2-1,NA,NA,TGCGCCAGCAGCGGACACCACTCCTACAATGAGCAGTTCTTC,CASSGHHSYNEQFF
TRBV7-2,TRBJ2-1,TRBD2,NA,TGTGCCAGCCTAGCGGGGGCCGACTACAATGAGCAGTTCTTC,CASLAGADYNEQFF
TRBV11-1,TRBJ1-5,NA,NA,TGTGCCAGCAGCTTCTCCCGCAATCAGCCCCAGCATTTT,CASSFSRNQPQHF
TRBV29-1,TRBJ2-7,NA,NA,TGCAGCGTTGTAACTAGCAGATACGAGCAGTACTTC,CSVVTSRYEQYF
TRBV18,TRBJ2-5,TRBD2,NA,TGTGCCAGTACCCCGGTCCAGCGGGAGCTACAAGAGACCCAGTACTTC,CASTPVQRELQETQYF
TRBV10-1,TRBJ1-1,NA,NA,TGCGCCAGAGACCCAGGCAGAGAGATGAACACTGAAGCTTTCTTT,CARDPGREMNTEAFF
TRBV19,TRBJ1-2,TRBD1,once,TGTGCCAGTAGTAGGACAGGGATTTACTATGGCTACACCTTC,CASSRTGIYYGYTF
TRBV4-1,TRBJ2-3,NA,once,TGCGCCAGCAGCCAAGCGGGGGTGACTCCTTTACAGTATTTT,CASSQAGVTPLQYF
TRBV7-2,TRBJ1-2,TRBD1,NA,TGTGCCAGCAGCTTATCCACAGGGGTGGGGAACTATGGCTACACCTTC,CASSLSTGVGNYGYTF
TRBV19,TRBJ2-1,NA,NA,TGTGCCAGTAGTATCAGCACCGGCAGGGTTAATGAGCAGTTCTTC,CASSISTGRVNEQFF
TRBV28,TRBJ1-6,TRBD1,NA,TGTGCCAGCAGTTTAGATGACAGGGGGCGATCACCCCTCCACTTT,CASSLDDRGRSPLHF
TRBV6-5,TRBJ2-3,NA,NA,TGTGCCAGCGGTGAGAGCAATACGCAGTATTTT,CASGESNTQYF
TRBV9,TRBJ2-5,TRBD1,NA,TGTGCCAGCAGCGTAGTAGGGACAGGGAAAGAGACCCAGTACTTC,CASSVVGTGKETQYF
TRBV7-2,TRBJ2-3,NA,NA,TGTGCCAGCAGCCCCTTCCGCACAGATACGCAGTATTTT,CASSPFRTDTQYF
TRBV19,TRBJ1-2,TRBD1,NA,TGTGCCAGTAGTATGGGGACAGACTATGGCTACACCTTC,CASSMGTDYGYTF
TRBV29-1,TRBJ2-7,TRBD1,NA,TGCAGCGACCGACGCCGGGACAGGTCCTACGAGCAGTACTTC,CSDRRRDRSYEQYF
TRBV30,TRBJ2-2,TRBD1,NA,TGTGCCTGCACAGGGGGCCTACTTACACTGAACACCGGGGAGCTGTTTTTT,CACTGGLLTLNTGELFF
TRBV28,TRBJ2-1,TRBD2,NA,TGTGCCAGCAGCGGTAGCGGGAGCCACTACAATGAGCAGTTCTTC,CASSGSGSHYNEQFF
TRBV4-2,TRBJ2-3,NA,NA,TGTGCCAGCAGCCCCCGGACTGCGGCGGATACGCAGTATTTT,CASSPRTAADTQYF
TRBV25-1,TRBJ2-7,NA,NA,TGTGCCAGCAGTGAGGCGGGGATCTACGAGCAGTACTTC,CASSEAGIYEQYF
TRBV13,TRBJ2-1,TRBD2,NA,TGTGCCAGCAGCTTTAGACTAGCGGGGAGCTCCTACAATGAGCAGTTCTTC,CASSFRLAGSSYNEQFF
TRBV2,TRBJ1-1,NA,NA,TGTGCCAGCAGTTTATCCTCAGGGGACACTGAAGCTTTCTTT,CASSLSSGDTEAFF
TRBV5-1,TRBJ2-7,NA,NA,TGCGCCAGCAGCTTAGAAAGGGGGTACGAGCAGTACTTC,CASSLERGYEQYF
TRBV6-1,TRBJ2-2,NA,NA,TGTGCCAGCAGTGTGTACAGATTGAACACCGGGGAGCTGTTTTTT,CASSVYRLNTGELFF
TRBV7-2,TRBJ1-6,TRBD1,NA,TGTGCCAGCAGCTTCAGGGGGCGCGGGGTTGATTCACCCCTCCACTTT,CASSFRGRGVDSPLHF
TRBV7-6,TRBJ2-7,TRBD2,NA,TGTGCCAGCAGCTTAGGGGCTAGCGGCTCCTACGAGCAGTACTTC,CASSLGASGSYEQYF
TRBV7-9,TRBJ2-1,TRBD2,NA,TGTGCCAGCAGCTCACAGCGGGAGTTAAGCAATGAGCAGTTCTTC,CASSSQRELSNEQFF
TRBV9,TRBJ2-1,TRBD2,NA,TGTGCCAGCAGCGCGGGACTAGCGGGGGGAGGGGACAATGAGCAGTTCTTC,CASSAGLAGGGDNEQFF
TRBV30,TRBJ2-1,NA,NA,TGTGCCTGGGACTGGGACAATGAGCAGTTCTTC,CAWDWDNEQFF
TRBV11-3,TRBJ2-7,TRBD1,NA,TGTGCCAGCAGCTTGGACAGGGCCGACGAGCAGTACTTC,CASSLDRADEQYF
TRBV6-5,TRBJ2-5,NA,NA,TGTGCCAGCAGTCGGTCTGTATCGGAGACCCAGTACTTC,CASSRSVSETQYF
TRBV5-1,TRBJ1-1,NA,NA,TGCGCCAGCAGCGCTGGTCGTGGACTGGTGAACACTGAAGCTTTCTTT,CASSAGRGLVNTEAFF
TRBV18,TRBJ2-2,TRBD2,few,TGTGCCAGCTCACCAACTAGCGGGAGCGTGGTCACCGGGGAGCTGTTTTTT,CASSPTSGSVVTGELFF